The 24 T cell receptor beta chains listed next were all sequenced from one sample in a study of T-cell memory formation after mild COVID-19. TCRdb ran MiXCR on the 5' RACE reads and lists one entry per CDR3 protein. The sample lists 550,000 to 650,000 distinct CDR3 sequences, 17% seen once, with about 8.6% in the top ten. Sequenced sample: PBMCs or a T cell subset sorted from them (not recorded which). Receptors originate from an adult woman who had mild COVID-19 (a few samples of this study predate the infection). Cell type and time point are not known.

This clonotype has more than one count but fewer than ten. This chain joins TRBV4-1 and TRBJ1-4, with D tentatively TRBD1 (6 bases). The CDR3 runs to 15 residues. Germline CDR1 MGHRA, CDR2 YSYEKL. V lost 3 bases to trimming and J lost 3 bases, with 11 bases between them. CDR3: CASSQPTGSNEKLFF. CDR3 DNA: TGCGCCAGCAGCCAGCCGACAGGTTCTAATGAAAAACTGTTTTTT.

This clonotype was seen only a few times. The rearrangement links TRBV20-1 to TRBJ2-1, with 10 bases lining up with TRBD1. With V trimmed by 2 bases and J by 10 bases, 11 bases remained unmatched. The CDR3 length is 15 residues. Germline loops: CDR1 DFQATT, CDR2 SNEGSKA (reference sequence). The CDR3 region has the DNA TGCAGTGCTAGACCCCACCCGGGACAGGGGCCCGAGCAGTTCTTC. Encoded protein: CSARPHPGQGPEQFF.

CDR3 in amino acids: CASSWGLAEEETQYF. CDR3 DNA sequence: TGCGCCAGCAGCTGGGGACTAGCAGAGGAGGAGACCCAGTACTTC. The rearrangement uses TRBV5-1 and TRBJ2-5; TRBD2 matches at 9 bases. The CDR3 sequence is 15 residues long. Germline V gives CDR1 SGHRS, CDR2 YFSETQ. V trimming: 3 bases; J trimming: 5 bases; junction bases outside the gene matches: 8.

There are a few counts of this clonotype. This chain uses TRBV7-8 with TRBJ1-5; D gene uncertain. Germline CDR1 and CDR2: SGHVS and FQNEAQ. Trimming removed 5 bases from V and 3 bases from J, with 11 bases in between. This CDR3 is built from 14 residues. CDR3 nucleotides: TGTGCCAGCAGCCAAGACACCCCCAATCAGCCCCAGCATTTT. It specifies CASSQDTPNQPQHF.

The V and J genes are TRBV6-2 or TRBV6-3 and TRBJ2-1, with 14 bases aligning to TRBD2. The length of the CDR3 is 16 residues. CDR1 and CDR2 from the germline V gene are MNHEY and SVGEGT. V dropped 5 bases and J dropped 6; count of bases not matched to a gene: 6. The CDR3 DNA reads as TGTGCCAGCAGTCCGTGGACTAGCGGGAGGACCAATGAGCAGTTCTTC. Translation: CASSPWTSGRTNEQFF.

This clonotype was detected a few times. V is TRBV5-4 and J is TRBJ1-2; D not resolved. The germline CDR1 and CDR2 sequences are SGHNT and YYREEE (reference sequence). The CDR3 covers 14 residues. V lost 0 bases, J lost 2 bases, and 8 bases lay in between. The CDR3 loop is CASSLVGVNYGYTF. As DNA, the CDR3 is TGTGCCAGCAGCTTGGTAGGCGTGAACTATGGCTACACCTTC.

V gene TRBV12-5 combines with J gene TRBJ1-2, with TRBD1 matching over 8 bases. The ends lost 7 bases at V and 4 bases at J; junction bases unmatched: 8. There are 14 residues in the CDR3. Germline V lookup: CDR1 LGHNT, CDR2 FRNRAP. DNA of the CDR3: TGTGCTAGTGCCAGACAGGGGAGCATCTATGGCTACACCTTC. Amino acid sequence: CASARQGSIYGYTF.

This clonotype was seen more than once but under ten times. The chain links TRBV21-1 to TRBJ2-7; TRBD1 is the table's D call, not checked against the DNA. TRBV21-1 is termed a pseudogene. The length of the CDR3 is 17 residues. The DNA of the CDR3 is TGTGCCAGCAGCTCCCCTATAGGAGCGCTCCCCCCCTACGAGCAGTACTTC. This encodes CASSSPIGALPPYEQYF.

V is TRBV29-1 and J is TRBJ1-2; D remains unclear. CDR1 and CDR2 (germline): SQVTM, ANQGSEA. V was trimmed by 1 base and J by 0 bases, leaving 0 bases between them. CDR3 length: 11 residues. CDR3 nucleotides: TGCAGCGTTGAAGCTAACTATGGCTACACCTTC. Translation: CSVEANYGYTF.

J is TRBJ1-2 and V is TRBV5-1; weak D call: TRBD1 (5 bases). The CDR3 runs 15 residues. Germline loops: CDR1 SGHRS, CDR2 YFSETQ. V was clipped by 4 bases and J by 0 bases, with 13 bases between them. The CDR3 reads CASSPSRDPNYGYTF. Here the CDR3 DNA reads TGCGCCAGCAGCCCCTCTAGGGACCCTAACTATGGCTACACCTTC.

Many counts were recorded for this clonotype. The chain has TRBV7-2 and TRBJ2-2; no reliable D call. The V and J ends lost 3 bases and 2 bases respectively, with 4 bases between them. Germline V CDR1 and CDR2: SGHTA, FQGNSA. The CDR3 has 13 amino acids. CDR3 sequence: CASSFVNTGELFF. In nucleotides, the CDR3 is TGTGCCAGCAGCTTTGTCAACACCGGGGAGCTGTTTTTT.

This chain connects TRBV5-1 to TRBJ1-1, with TRBD1 matching 10 bases. V lost 4 bases to trimming and J lost 1 base; unmatched junction nucleotides: 4. CDR3 length equals 15 residues. In germline, CDR1 is SGHRS, CDR2 YFSETQ. CDR3 DNA: TGCGCCAGCAGCCCGGGACAGGGGTGGAACACTGAAGCTTTCTTT. Protein: CASSPGQGWNTEAFF.

V gene TRBV20-1 combines with J gene TRBJ2-5, with TRBD2 identical over 7 bases. The CDR3 runs 13 residues. CDR1 is DFQATT and CDR2 is SNEGSKA in the germline V gene (reference sequence). V lost 0 bases, J lost 5 bases, and 3 bases stayed unmatched. Written as DNA, the CDR3 is TGCAGTGCTAGAGAAGCGGGGAAGGAGACCCAGTACTTC. It specifies CSAREAGKETQYF.

The chain employs TRBV19 and TRBJ1-5; no clear D. This CDR3 is built from 16 residues. Germline V lookup: CDR1 LNHDA, CDR2 SQIVND (reference sequence). V lost 4 bases and J 0 bases, leaving 13 bases between the germline ends. The CDR3, as DNA: TGTGCCAGTAGTAATCAGGCAGTACATAGCAATCAGCCCCAGCATTTT. Amino acids: CASSNQAVHSNQPQHF.

The chain couples TRBV6-2 or TRBV6-3 to TRBJ1-2, with D uncertain. The CDR3 runs 13 residues. V was clipped by 0 bases and J by 5 bases, with 7 bases between them. Per the germline V gene, CDR1 is MNHEY and CDR2 is SVGEGT. In nucleotides, the CDR3 is TGTGCCAGCAGTTACTCGTTCGGGTATGGCTACACCTTC. It is translated as CASSYSFGYGYTF.

This rearrangement joins TRBV4-1 to TRBJ2-5, with 9 bases aligning to TRBD1. In germline, CDR1 is MGHRA, CDR2 YSYEKL. The CDR3 covers 14 residues. V gave up 3 bases and J gave up 5 bases; unmatched junction bases: 4. CDR3 nucleotide sequence: TGCGCCAGCAGCCAGGGACAGGGAGCGGAGACCCAGTACTTC. This gives the protein CASSQGQGAETQYF.

The rearrangement uses TRBV6-1 and TRBJ1-5, with no clear D. V lost 4 bases and J lost 1, with 5 bases in between. CDR1 MNHNS and CDR2 SASEGT come from the germline V gene. The CDR3 length is 13 residues. The CDR3 reads CASSGTSNQPQHF. The CDR3, as DNA: TGTGCCAGCAGTGGAACGAGCAATCAGCCCCAGCATTTT.

The genes are TRBV12-3 or TRBV12-4 and TRBJ2-3; D is undetermined. V shed 5 bases and J shed 1 base, with 10 bases lying between them. This CDR3 comprises 14 residues. This CDR3 reads CASSRARRTDTQYF. DNA of the CDR3: TGTGCCAGCAGTAGAGCAAGACGCACAGATACGCAGTATTTT.

The CDR3 nucleotides read TGTGCCAGCAGTTACTCCCTGGGACTAGCGGGAGACAATGAGCAGTTCTTC. Translation gives CASSYSLGLAGDNEQFF. V usage is TRBV6-5 and J usage is TRBJ2-1; the match to TRBD2 covers 14 bases. This CDR3 has 17 amino acids. The germline gives CDR1 MNHEY, CDR2 SVGAGI. V was clipped by 0 bases and J by 5 bases; unmatched bases: 3.

The count of this clonotype is one. The V call is TRBV10-2, the J call TRBJ2-5; TRBD2 might be the D (5 bases). CDR3 length: 13 residues. The V gene's germline CDR1 is WSHSY and CDR2 SAAADI. Trimming left V 3 bases short and J 3 bases short, with 8 bases between. CDR3 DNA sequence: TGCGCCAGCAGTGAAACTAGAAAAGAGACCCAGTACTTC. This codes for CASSETRKETQYF.

The genes are TRBV27 and TRBJ1-4; TRBD1 matches 8 bases. The CDR3 spans 15 residues. The V gene's germline CDR1 is MNHEY and CDR2 SMNVEV (reference sequence). V gave up 3 bases and J gave up 7 bases; unmatched junction bases: 7. CDR3 region: CASSFRGRGGEKLFF. In DNA form, the CDR3 reads TGTGCCAGCAGTTTCAGGGGGCGTGGGGGTGAAAAACTGTTTTTT.

The chain uses TRBV5-1 and TRBJ2-7; no definite D call. The V gene lost 4 bases and the J gene lost 11 bases, with 19 bases spanning the gap. This CDR3 has 13 amino acids. Looked up from germline, CDR1 is SGHRS and CDR2 is YFSETQ. The CDR3 DNA reads TGCGCCAGCAGCCCCGCGTTACTTGGAGAGGAGTACTTC. This codes for CASSPALLGEEYF.

The table lists this clonotype with a few counts. The genes are TRBV4-1 and TRBJ1-1; perhaps TRBD1 as D (5 bases). This CDR3 contains 15 residues. The germline gives CDR1 MGHRA, CDR2 YSYEKL. The germline V and J ends were trimmed by 0 bases and 4 bases, with 12 bases remaining between them. CDR3 bases: TGCGCCAGCAGCCAAGATCCGGGGGGTAGCACTGAAGCTTTCTTT. Translated, it gives CASSQDPGGSTEAFF.

The chain links TRBV20-1 to TRBJ2-6; possible D gene TRBD1, 5 bases. This CDR3 comprises 16 residues. The V end lost 1 base, the J end lost 4 bases, and 14 bases lay between the germline ends. CDR1 DFQATT and CDR2 SNEGSKA come from the germline V gene (reference sequence). CDR3 amino acids: CSARVPQGSGANVLTF. CDR3 coding DNA: TGCAGTGCTAGAGTCCCCCAGGGCAGCGGGGCCAACGTCCTGACTTTC.